The 20 T cell receptor beta chains given below trace back to one sample, sequenced in a study of blood T cell repertoires in COVID-19. Clones were read by immunoSEQ multiplex PCR, and TCRdb kept only the in-frame ones, dropping some. The table shows over 150,000 clones, with 70% to 90% occurring only once. Sample: peripheral blood. Receptors were obtained from a man aged 45 to 65 with active or convalescent COVID-19.

V usage is TRBV4-2 and J usage is TRBJ2-3, with 7 bases lining up with TRBD2. J gave up 0 bases and V 2 bases, and 11 bases lay outside the gene matches. Germline values: CDR1 LGHNA, CDR2 YNFKEQ. This CDR3 region has 18 residues. The chain's CDR3 is CASSQLEPSGTSTDTQYF. The CDR3 region has the DNA TGTGCCAGCAGCCAATTAGAACCGAGCGGGACTAGCACAGATACGCAGTATTTT.

This clone was recorded only once. The rearrangement links TRBV7-2 to TRBJ2-1; perhaps TRBD1 as D (6 bases). CDR3 size: 15 residues. The germline CDR1 and CDR2 sequences are SGHTA and FQGNSA. Trimming stripped 1 base from V and 7 bases from J, with 14 bases between. DNA for the CDR3: TGTGCCAGCAGCTTAGTTACAGGGCTGAGGAATGAGCAGTTCTTC. It specifies CASSLVTGLRNEQFF.

V is TRBV11-2 and J is TRBJ1-1, with 7 bases aligning to TRBD1. The CDR3 is made up of 16 amino acids. The V segment lost 6 bases and the J segment 4 bases; nucleotides outside the gene matches: 14. Germline CDR1 is SGHAT and CDR2 is FQNNGV. The CDR3: CASRSSSGQILTEAFF. The CDR3 nucleotides read TGTGCCAGCAGGTCAAGTTCGGGACAGATTCTCACTGAAGCTTTCTTT.

The gene calls are TRBV10-3 and TRBJ1-2, with D perhaps TRBD1 (5 bases). The V gene's germline CDR1 is ENHRY and CDR2 SYGVKD. This CDR3 is built from 13 residues. The V end lost 10 bases, the J end lost 2 bases, and 14 bases lay between the germline ends. CDR3 sequence (DNA): TGTGCCAGCAAGACAGAGGAAAACTATGGCTACACCTTC. This translates into CASKTEENYGYTF.

The CDR3 DNA follows: TGTGCCAGCAGCTTGGGGACTAGCCAACAAGAGACCCAGTACTTC. Residues: CASSLGTSQQETQYF. The chain joins TRBV5-8 to TRBJ2-5, with TRBD2 matching 8 bases. V was pared by 0 bases and J by 2 bases, with 3 bases of the junction left unmatched. Germline CDR1 SGHTS, CDR2 YDEGEE. This CDR3 spans 15 amino acids. Drawing the rest from reference TRBV5-8 and TRBJ2-5, the complete variable domain is EAGVTQSPTHLIKTRGQQATLRCSPISGHTSVYWYQQALGLGLQFLLWYDEGEERNRGNFPPRFSGRQFPNYSSELNVNALELEDSALYLCASSLGTSQQETQYFGPGTRLLVL.

This sequence joins TRBV30 and TRBJ1-1; perhaps TRBD1 as D (6 bases). Germline lookup yields CDR1 GTSNPN and CDR2 SVGIG (reference sequence). V was cut by 5 bases and J by 1 base, with 11 bases left in between. The CDR3 consists of 13 residues. The CDR3 reads CAWGRDKNTEAFF. CDR3 sequence (DNA): TGTGCCTGGGGCCGGGACAAGAACACTGAAGCTTTCTTT.

The V gene is TRBV7-8, the J gene TRBJ2-1, with 13 bases lining up with TRBD2. The junction had 11 bases not matched to a gene; V was cut back by 7 bases and J by 8 bases. The CDR3 is made up of 16 amino acids. Germline CDR1 and CDR2: SGHVS and FQNEAQ. CDR3 sequence (DNA): TGTGCCAGCACCCCATGGACTAGCGGGAGCCTGGATGAGCAGTTCTTC. Protein: CASTPWTSGSLDEQFF.

The gene calls are TRBV29-1 and TRBJ2-7; 9 positions agree with TRBD2. V lost 7 bases, J lost 5 bases, and 6 bases stayed unmatched. Germline CDR1 reads SQVTM; CDR2 reads ANQGSEA. This CDR3 has 12 residues. DNA of the CDR3: TGCAGCGGACGGACTAGCGAGGACGAGCAGTACTTC. This gives the protein CSGRTSEDEQYF.

The rearrangement joins TRBV5-1 to TRBJ1-2; 7 bases are a match to TRBD1. This CDR3 region has 12 residues. Germline-derived CDR1 and CDR2 are SGHRS and YFSETQ. Germline trimming cut 7 bases from V and 4 bases from J; bases unmatched to any gene: 4. CDR3 bases: TGCGCCAGCCAAGGGGGCGGCTATGGCTACACCTTC. It codes for CASQGGGYGYTF.

This chain links TRBV5-4 with TRBJ1-1, with unresolved D. Germline V gene lookup returns CDR1 SGHNT and CDR2 YYREEE (reference sequence). V was pared by 0 bases and J by 1 base, with 7 bases between. The CDR3 has 14 amino acids. The CDR3, as DNA: TGTGCCAGCAGCTTGGAACAGAGGAACACTGAAGCTTTCTTT. Encoded protein: CASSLEQRNTEAFF. Full variable domain (rest looked up from reference TRBV5-4 and TRBJ1-1): ETGVTQSPTHLIKTRGQQVTLRCSSQSGHNTVSWYQQALGQGPQFIFQYYREEENGRGNFPPRFSGLQFPNYSSELNVNALELDDSALYLCASSLEQRNTEAFFGQGTRLTVV.

The chain employs TRBV2 and TRBJ2-1; 7 bases are a match to TRBD2. Germline V gene data show CDR1 as SNHLY and CDR2 as FYNNEI. The CDR3 contains 15 residues. Trimming took 4 bases from V and 4 from J; bases not matched to a gene: 7. The CDR3 DNA sequence: TGTGCCAGCAGTGTTGGCCTAGCGGCTTACAATGAGCAGTTCTTC. It encodes CASSVGLAAYNEQFF. Based on the CDR3 plus reference TRBV2 and TRBJ2-1, the full variable domain is EPEVTQTPSHQVTQMGQEVILRCVPISNHLYFYWYRQILGQKVEFLVSFYNNEISEKSEIFDDQFSVERPDGSNFTLKIRSTKLEDSAMYFCASSVGLAAYNEQFFGPGTRLTVL.

In its sample, this clone was seen a few times. The chain carries TRBV10-3 and TRBJ2-1; 8 bases are shared with TRBD2. The length of the CDR3 is 13 residues. V lost 3 bases to trimming and J lost 6 bases; unmatched junction nucleotides: 1. In germline, CDR1 is ENHRY, CDR2 SYGVKD. The CDR3 bases are TGTGCCATCAGTGACGGGACTAGCAATGAGCAGTTCTTC. Amino acids: CAISDGTSNEQFF.

The CDR3 DNA sequence: TGTGCCAGCAGCTTAGTGGTCGGGGGGGCCTCTGGGGCCAACGTCCTGACTTTC. Its translation: CASSLVVGGASGANVLTF. The J gene is TRBJ2-6, the V gene TRBV7-2; 8 bases are shared with TRBD2. Trimming cost V 1 base and J 0 bases; bases outside gene matches: 5. This CDR3 contains 18 residues. Per germline, CDR1 SGHTA and CDR2 FQGNSA.

This clone turned up a few times. The V gene is TRBV7-2, the J gene TRBJ1-2; 9 bases map to TRBD1. Per the germline V gene, CDR1 is SGHTA and CDR2 is FQGNSA. The V segment lost 5 bases and the J segment 5 bases; nucleotides outside the gene matches: 6. The CDR3 is 14 amino acids. CDR3 loop: CASSGRTGEYGYTF. The CDR3 DNA sequence: TGTGCCAGCAGCGGGCGGACAGGGGAATATGGCTACACCTTC.

The chain uses TRBV24-1 and TRBJ2-3; the match to TRBD1 covers 8 bases. The germline V gene has CDR1 KGHDR and CDR2 SFDVKD. V gave up 6 bases and J gave up 6 bases; unmatched junction bases: 10. CDR3 length equals 15 residues. The CDR3 region is CATSRDRGRSDTQYF. The CDR3 DNA is TGTGCCACCAGTCGCGACAGGGGAAGATCGGATACGCAGTATTTT.

CDR3 sequence reads: CAGGVGGAEKNEQFF. Here the CDR3 DNA reads TGTGCCGGCGGGGTAGGTGGAGCGGAGAAAAATGAGCAGTTCTTC. The chain employs TRBV10-3 and TRBJ2-1, with D maybe TRBD2 (6 bases). The V and J ends lost 11 bases and 7 bases respectively, with 24 bases between them. Germline V lookup: CDR1 ENHRY, CDR2 SYGVKD. The CDR3 runs to 15 residues.

The sample holds a few counts of this clone. The chain joins TRBV24-1 to TRBJ1-6; no clear D gene. This CDR3 contains 13 residues. Germline V CDR1 and CDR2: KGHDR, SFDVKD. The V gene lost 9 bases and the J gene lost 7 bases, with 12 bases spanning the gap. CDR3 loop: CATQRQTNSPLHF. In DNA, the CDR3 is TGTGCCACCCAACGGCAGACAAATTCACCCCTCCACTTT.

V is TRBV6-1 and J is TRBJ1-2; 8 bases align to TRBD1. Germline-derived CDR1 and CDR2 are MNHNS and SASEGT. The CDR3 is made up of 12 amino acids. In nucleotides, the CDR3 is TGTGCGATTGGACAGGGAAACTATGGCTACACCTTC. Its protein is CAIGQGNYGYTF.

The chain carries TRBV5-6 and TRBJ1-1, with unresolved D. The CDR3 is made up of 13 amino acids. V was shortened by 4 bases and J by 1 base, with 8 bases between the two germline ends. Germline loops: CDR1 SGHDT, CDR2 YYEEEE. The chain's CDR3 is CASSPTANTEAFF. DNA of the CDR3: TGTGCCAGCAGCCCAACAGCGAACACTGAAGCTTTCTTT.

The chain carries TRBV5-6 and TRBJ1-2; 8 positions match TRBD1. V lost 3 bases to trimming and J lost 2 bases; unmatched junction nucleotides: 3. Germline loops: CDR1 SGHDT, CDR2 YYEEEE. The CDR3 has 14 residues. CDR3 residues: CASSSRTGNYGYTF. As DNA, the CDR3 is TGTGCCAGCAGCTCGCGGACAGGGAACTATGGCTACACCTTC. Based on the CDR3 plus reference TRBV5-6 and TRBJ1-2, the full variable domain is DAGVTQSPTHLIKTRGQQVTLRCSPKSGHDTVSWYQQALGQGPQFIFQYYEEEERQRGNFPDRFSGHQFPNYSSELNVNALLLGDSALYLCASSSRTGNYGYTFGSGTRLTVV.